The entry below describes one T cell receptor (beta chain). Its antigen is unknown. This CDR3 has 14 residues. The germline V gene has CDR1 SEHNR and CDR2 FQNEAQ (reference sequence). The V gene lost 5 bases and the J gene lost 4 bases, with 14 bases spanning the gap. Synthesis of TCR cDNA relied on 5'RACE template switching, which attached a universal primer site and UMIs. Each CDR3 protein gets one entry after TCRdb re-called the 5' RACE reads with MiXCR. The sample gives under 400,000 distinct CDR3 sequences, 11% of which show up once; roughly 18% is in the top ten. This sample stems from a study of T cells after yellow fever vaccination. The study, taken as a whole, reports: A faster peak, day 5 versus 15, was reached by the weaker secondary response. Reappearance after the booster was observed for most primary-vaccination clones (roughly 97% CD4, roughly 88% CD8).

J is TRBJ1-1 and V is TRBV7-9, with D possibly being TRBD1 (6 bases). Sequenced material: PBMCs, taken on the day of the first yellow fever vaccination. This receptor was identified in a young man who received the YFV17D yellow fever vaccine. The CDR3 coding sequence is TGTGCCAGCAGCCTGCCGGGGGCTTTCACTGAAGCTTTCTTT. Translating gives CASSLPGAFTEAFF.